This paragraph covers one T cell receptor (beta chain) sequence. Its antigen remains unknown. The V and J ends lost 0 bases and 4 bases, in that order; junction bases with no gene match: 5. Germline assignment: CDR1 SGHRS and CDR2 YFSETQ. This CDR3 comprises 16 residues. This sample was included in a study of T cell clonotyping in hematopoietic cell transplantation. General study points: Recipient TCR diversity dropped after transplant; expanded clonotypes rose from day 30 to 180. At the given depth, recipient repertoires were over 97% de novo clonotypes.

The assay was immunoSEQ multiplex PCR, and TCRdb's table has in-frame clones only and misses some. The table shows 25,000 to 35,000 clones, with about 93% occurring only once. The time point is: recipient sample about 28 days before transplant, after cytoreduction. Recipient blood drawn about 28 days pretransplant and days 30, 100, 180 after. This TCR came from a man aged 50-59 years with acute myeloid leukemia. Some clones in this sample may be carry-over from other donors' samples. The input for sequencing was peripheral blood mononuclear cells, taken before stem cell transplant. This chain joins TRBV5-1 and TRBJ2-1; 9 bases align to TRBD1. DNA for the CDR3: TGCGCCAGCAGCTTGGAAGGGACAGGGAGGTACAATGAGCAGTTCTTC. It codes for CASSLEGTGRYNEQFF.